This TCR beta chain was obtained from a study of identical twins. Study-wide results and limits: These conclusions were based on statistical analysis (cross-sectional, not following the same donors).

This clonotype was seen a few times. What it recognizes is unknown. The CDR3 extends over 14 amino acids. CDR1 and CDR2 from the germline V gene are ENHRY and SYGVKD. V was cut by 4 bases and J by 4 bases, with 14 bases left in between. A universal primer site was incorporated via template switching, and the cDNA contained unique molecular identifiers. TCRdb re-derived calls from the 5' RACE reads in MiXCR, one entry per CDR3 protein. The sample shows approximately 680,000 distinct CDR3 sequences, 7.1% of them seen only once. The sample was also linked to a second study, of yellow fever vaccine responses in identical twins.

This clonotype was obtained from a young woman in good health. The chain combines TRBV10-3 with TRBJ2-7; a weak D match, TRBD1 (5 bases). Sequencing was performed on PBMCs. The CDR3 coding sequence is TGTGCCATCAGTGGGGGCTCCGCATTTTACGAGCAGTACGTC. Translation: CAISGGSAFYEQYV.